Below, 7 T cell receptor beta chains from the same sample are listed, as sequenced in a study of CD8 T cells in ankylosing spondylitis (dated by TCRdb to the late 2010s). Results and caveats for the whole study, not just this receptor: Blood from ankylosing spondylitis patients appeared to be characterized by a TCR beta motif composed of 7 to 9 highly homologous amino acid variants.

No antigen is known for these receptors. Library method: 5' RACE. Data came from an Illumina HiSeq 2500. TCRdb applied fastp at Q25 and MiXCR to the public reads, then kept only in-frame beta chains. CDR3 protein duplicates are merged, each entry listing the most common genes and DNA. A total of fewer than 250,000 distinct CDR3 sequences appear in this sample, about 16% of them only once. The ten largest clonotypes hold approximately 46% of the sample. Input material: blood, either unsorted or a sorted T cell fraction (not recorded which). These receptors were taken from a male donor with ankylosing spondylitis.

This clonotype appeared many times. The chain joins TRBV10-3 to TRBJ1-1; D is undetermined. Trimming pared 4 bases from V and 0 bases from J, leaving 6 bases between. Germline CDR1 reads ENHRY; CDR2 reads SYGVKD. The CDR3 contains 13 residues. The chain's CDR3 is CAISVQVNTEAFF. CDR3 sequence (DNA): TGTGCCATCAGTGTTCAAGTGAACACTGAAGCTTTCTTT.

This clonotype has at least ten counts. The J gene is TRBJ2-3, the V gene TRBV11-2; D is ambiguous. V was cut by 4 bases and J by 3 bases, with 8 bases left in between. There are 13 residues in the CDR3. The germline CDR1 and CDR2 sequences are SGHAT and FQNNGV. CDR3 sequence (DNA): TGTGCCAGCAGCTCCGAGGTGACAGATACGCAGTATTTT. As protein: CASSSEVTDTQYF.

This clonotype has only a few counts. The chain has TRBV9 and TRBJ1-1; the match to TRBD1 covers 9 bases. Looked up from germline, CDR1 is SGDLS and CDR2 is YYNGEE. The CDR3 has 13 residues. After removal of 4 bases from V and 9 bases from J, the junction contained 7 bases not matched to a gene. CDR3 sequence reads: CASSSEQGAKAFF. CDR3 sequence (DNA): TGTGCCAGCAGCTCGGAACAGGGGGCCAAAGCTTTCTTT.

In this sample, this clonotype turned up a few times. The chain employs TRBV9 and TRBJ2-6; 7 bases line up with TRBD1. The CDR3 covers 17 residues. From germline, CDR1 is SGDLS and CDR2 YYNGEE. Trimming removed 4 bases from V and 0 bases from J; junction bases left unmatched: 7. The CDR3: CASSTRQGSSGANVLTF. CDR3 DNA: TGTGCCAGCAGCACCCGACAGGGCAGCTCTGGGGCCAACGTCCTGACTTTC.

CDR3 sequence (DNA): TGCGCCAGCAGCCCAACTGAGACCCACCTGATGGGGGATACGCAGTATTTT. It yields the protein CASSPTETHLMGDTQYF. J is TRBJ2-3 and V is TRBV5-1; no firm D call. The CDR3 is 17 amino acids. The V end lost 4 bases, the J end lost 6 bases, and 24 bases lay between the germline ends. The germline V gene has CDR1 SGHRS and CDR2 YFSETQ.

This clonotype was counted a few times. The chain carries TRBV12-3 or TRBV12-4 and TRBJ1-5, with TRBD1 identical over 9 bases. Losses at the gene ends were 5 bases for V and 6 bases for J; bases not matched to a gene: 14. This CDR3 spans 17 amino acids. In DNA, the CDR3 is TGTGCCAGCAGTCTAAAAGGGGACAGGGTAGGGGCTCAGCCCCAGCATTTT. Protein product: CASSLKGDRVGAQPQHF.

V usage is TRBV29-1 and J usage is TRBJ2-3; D call uncertain. The CDR3 spans 11 residues. The V end was cut by 4 bases, the J end by 4 bases, with 6 bases between. Germline assignment: CDR1 SQVTM and CDR2 ANQGSEA. CDR3 coding DNA: TGCAGCGTTGTACCGTCAGATACGCAGTATTTT. Translating gives CSVVPSDTQYF.